This T cell receptor (beta chain) was identified in a study of beta chain features in type 1 diabetes. Every isolated RNA sample was fully reverse transcribed, so sequencing captured expressed TCRB transcripts. Only in-frame clones appear in the TCRdb table, and some are missing; sequencing was by immunoSEQ multiplex PCR. The sample has 900,000 or so clones, 17% seen once. General study results and limits: Reduced insertions and increased deletions marked VDJ junctions in type 1 diabetes patients. In every one of the four CD4+ subsets, TCRB CDR3s were moderately but significantly shorter in Type 1 diabetes patients.

Cells sorted by CD45RO/CCR7/CD25/CD127/CD95/CD27 comprised CD4+ naive, central memory, regulatory and stem cell-like memory cells. Note on this clone: Antigen specificity is unknown.

With 2 bases removed from V and 6 bases from J, the gap between germline ends came to 10 bases. CDR1 KGHSH and CDR2 LQKENI come from the germline V gene. This CDR3 spans 13 amino acids. The chain has TRBV18 and TRBJ2-5, with D tentatively TRBD1 (5 bases). Sequenced sample: naive CD4+ T cells from blood. The sequence was obtained from a young woman in good health. The CDR3 reads CASSPGAMKTQYF. CDR3 nucleotides: TGTGCCAGCTCACCAGGGGCCATGAAGACCCAGTACTTC.